Listed below are T cell receptor beta chains from one sample, sequenced in a study of blood T cell repertoires in COVID-19. Generated by immunoSEQ multiplex PCR, the TCRdb table keeps only in-frame clones and is missing some. The sample has 250,000 to 300,000 clones, roughly 90% seen once. The sample comprised peripheral blood. Source of these receptors: a woman aged 40 to 50 who had recovered from COVID-19. CDR3s include the opening cysteine and the closing phenylalanine or tryptophan. Fields, in order: V gene, D gene, J gene, CDR3 length, clone size, CDR3 protein, CDR3 DNA. D genes are given only for firm matches. Where a row states a size, it is once, few, many or the class of an expanded clone; other rows omit it.

>TRBV19|NA|TRBJ2-1|14|NA
CASSIDWLAYEQFF
TGTGCCAGTAGTATAGATTGGCTAGCCTATGAGCAGTTCTTC
>TRBV28|NA|TRBJ2-2|13|once
CASITTNTGELFF
TGTGCCAGCATAACAACGAACACCGGGGAGCTGTTTTTT
>TRBV25-1|TRBD1|TRBJ1-1|16|NA
CASSGSFGTGYTEAFF
TGTGCCAGCAGTGGCTCGTTCGGGACAGGGTACACTGAAGCTTTCTTT
>TRBV19|TRBD2|TRBJ2-1|16|NA
CASSNQGGSSYNEQFF
TGTGCCAGTAGTAACCAGGGCGGGAGCTCCTACAATGAGCAGTTCTTC
>TRBV2|TRBD2|TRBJ2-7|14|NA
CASRRTSLSYEQYF
TGTGCCAGCAGGCGGACTAGCCTATCCTACGAGCAGTACTTC
>TRBV7-9|NA|TRBJ2-7|15|NA
CASSLGSGLSLEQYF
TGTGCCAGCAGCTTAGGCTCGGGACTCTCCTTGGAGCAGTACTTC
>TRBV19|TRBD2|TRBJ2-7|14|NA
CASSPGRESDEQYF
TGTGCCAGTAGCCCCGGGAGGGAGTCCGACGAGCAGTACTTC
>TRBV7-9|TRBD1|TRBJ2-1|16|NA
CASSTRQGSSYNEQFF
TGTGCCAGCAGCACCCGACAGGGAAGCTCCTACAATGAGCAGTTCTTC
>TRBV5-5|NA|TRBJ1-1|14|NA
CASSWTRRGTEAFF
TGTGCCAGCAGCTGGACGCGCCGGGGGACTGAAGCTTTCTTT
>TRBV5-1|TRBD1|TRBJ1-2|13|NA
CASSEDRGDGYTF
TGCGCCAGCAGCGAGGACAGGGGAGATGGCTACACCTTC
>TRBV27|TRBD2|TRBJ2-2|14|NA
CASSRGGRAGELFF
TGTGCCAGCAGTCGCGGGGGGCGGGCCGGGGAGCTGTTTTTT
>TRBV10-3|TRBD1|TRBJ1-6|15|NA
CAIRPGQGDNSPLHF
TGTGCCATCAGGCCGGGACAGGGGGATAATTCACCCCTCCACTTT
>TRBV7-9|TRBD2|TRBJ2-7|16|NA
CASSLVGTSGNYEQYF
TGTGCCAGCAGCTTAGTGGGGACTAGCGGGAATTACGAGCAGTACTTC
>TRBV19|NA|TRBJ1-4|14|NA
CASSIRGQWEKLFF
TGTGCCAGTAGTATTCGAGGACAGTGGGAAAAACTGTTTTTT
>TRBV20-1|NA|TRBJ2-3|14|NA
CSASSDSSTDTQYF
TGCAGTGCTAGTTCGGACTCTAGCACAGATACGCAGTATTTT
>TRBV6-2/TRBV6-3|TRBD1|TRBJ2-2|16|few
CASSTRQGIDTGELFF
TGTGCCAGCAGTACCCGACAGGGTATCGACACCGGGGAGCTGTTTTTT
>TRBV2|TRBD1|TRBJ1-2|15|NA
CASTLRDSALSGYTF
TGTGCCAGCACTCTCCGGGACAGTGCACTCTCCGGCTACACCTTC
>TRBV3-1/TRBV3-2|TRBD1|TRBJ1-5|15|NA
CASSQVGGSNQPQHF
TGTGCCAGCAGCCAAGTAGGGGGCAGCAATCAGCCCCAGCATTTT
>TRBV11-3|NA|TRBJ2-6|13|NA
CASRPSGANVLTF
TGTGCCAGCAGGCCCAGTGGGGCCAACGTCCTGACTTTC
>TRBV7-2|TRBD2|TRBJ2-7|15|NA
CASSFWTSGSYEQYF
TGTGCCAGCAGCTTCTGGACTAGCGGGAGTTACGAGCAGTACTTC
>TRBV19|NA|TRBJ1-4|17|NA
CASSNSRGGSTNEKLFF
TGTGCCAGTAGTAACTCCCGGGGGGGGTCAACTAATGAAAAACTGTTTTTT
>TRBV7-2|TRBD2|TRBJ2-7|12|NA
CASSWGGYEQYF
TGTGCCAGCAGCTGGGGGGGGTACGAGCAGTACTTC
>TRBV5-1|TRBD1|TRBJ1-1|16|few
CASSELSGGMNTEAFF
TGCGCCAGCAGCGAACTATCAGGGGGCATGAACACTGAAGCTTTCTTT
>TRBV19|NA|TRBJ2-7|15|once
CASSIDLNRGYEQYF
TGTGCCAGTAGTATAGATCTTAACCGAGGATACGAGCAGTACTTC